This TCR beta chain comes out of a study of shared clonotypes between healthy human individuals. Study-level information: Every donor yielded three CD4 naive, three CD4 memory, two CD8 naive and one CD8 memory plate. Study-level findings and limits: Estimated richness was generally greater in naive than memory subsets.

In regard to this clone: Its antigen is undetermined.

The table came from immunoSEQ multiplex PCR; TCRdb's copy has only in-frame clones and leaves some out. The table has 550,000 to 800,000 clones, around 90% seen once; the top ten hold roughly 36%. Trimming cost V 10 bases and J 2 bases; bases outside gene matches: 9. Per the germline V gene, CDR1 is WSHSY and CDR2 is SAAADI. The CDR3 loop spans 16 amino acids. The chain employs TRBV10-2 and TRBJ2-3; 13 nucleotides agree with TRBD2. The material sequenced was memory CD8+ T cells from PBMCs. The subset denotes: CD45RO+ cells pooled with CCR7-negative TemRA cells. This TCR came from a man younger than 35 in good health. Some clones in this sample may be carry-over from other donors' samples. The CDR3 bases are TGCGCCATCAGCGCGGGACTAGCGGGACTCACAGATACGCAGTATTTT. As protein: CAISAGLAGLTDTQYF.